This record covers a single T cell receptor beta chain. This specimen comes from a study of siplizumab effects on memory and regulatory T cells. CDR1 PRHDT and CDR2 FYEKMQ come from the germline V gene (reference sequence). This CDR3 has 16 amino acids. Trimming took off 1 base at V and 6 bases at J, with 19 bases between the two ends. Using immunoSEQ multiplex PCR, the repertoire was profiled, and TCRdb retains in-frame clones only, with some absent. Of approximately 100,000 clones in the sample, about 93% were seen once. Sequenced input: Tregs sorted from blood. The TCR comes from a human donor in good health. The chain joins TRBV13 to TRBJ2-7; D is possibly TRBD2 (6 bases). CDR3 in amino acids: CASSLAQGGLSGEQYF. The CDR3 DNA sequence: TGTGCCAGCAGCTTAGCCCAGGGAGGCCTCTCAGGCGAGCAGTACTTC. Full variable domain (remainder filled in from reference TRBV13 and TRBJ2-7): AAGVIQSPRHLIKEKRETATLKCYPIPRHDTVYWYQQGPGQDPQFLISFYEKMQSDKGSIPDRFSAQQFSDYHSELNMSSLELGDSALYFCASSLAQGGLSGEQYFGPGTRLTVT.